This TCR beta chain comes out of a study of blood T cell repertoires in COVID-19. As for the study in general: Samples came from the United States, Italy and Spain, spanning acute and convalescent COVID-19.

This table comes from immunoSEQ multiplex PCR, and its TCRdb copy is limited to in-frame clones, with some not included. This sample has 200,000 to 250,000 clones, with around 89% found just once. The CDR3 contains 13 residues. CDR1 and CDR2 from the germline V gene are MDHEN and SYDVKM. The V gene lost 3 bases and the J gene lost 3 bases, with 8 bases spanning the gap. The material sequenced was peripheral blood. This TCR came from a man aged 30 to 39 with COVID-19, enrolled during active disease. The rearrangement joins TRBV28 to TRBJ1-2; D not resolved. This CDR3 reads CASSLVTDYGYTF. The CDR3 coding sequence is TGTGCCAGCAGTTTGGTAACGGACTATGGCTACACCTTC.